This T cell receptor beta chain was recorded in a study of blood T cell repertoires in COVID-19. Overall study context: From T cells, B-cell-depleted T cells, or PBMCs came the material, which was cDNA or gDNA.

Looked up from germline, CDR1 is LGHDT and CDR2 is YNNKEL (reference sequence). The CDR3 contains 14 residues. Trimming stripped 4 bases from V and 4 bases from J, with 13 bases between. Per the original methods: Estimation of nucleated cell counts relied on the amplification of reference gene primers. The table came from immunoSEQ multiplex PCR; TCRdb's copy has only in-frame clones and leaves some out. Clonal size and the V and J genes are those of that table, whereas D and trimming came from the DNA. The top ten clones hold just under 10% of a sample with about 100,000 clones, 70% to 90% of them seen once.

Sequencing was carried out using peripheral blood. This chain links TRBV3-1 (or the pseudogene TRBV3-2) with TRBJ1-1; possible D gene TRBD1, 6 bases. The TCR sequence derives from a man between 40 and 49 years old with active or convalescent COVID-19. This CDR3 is CASSPVGGGTEAFF. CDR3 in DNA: TGTGCCAGCAGCCCGGTGGGAGGGGGCACTGAAGCTTTCTTT.